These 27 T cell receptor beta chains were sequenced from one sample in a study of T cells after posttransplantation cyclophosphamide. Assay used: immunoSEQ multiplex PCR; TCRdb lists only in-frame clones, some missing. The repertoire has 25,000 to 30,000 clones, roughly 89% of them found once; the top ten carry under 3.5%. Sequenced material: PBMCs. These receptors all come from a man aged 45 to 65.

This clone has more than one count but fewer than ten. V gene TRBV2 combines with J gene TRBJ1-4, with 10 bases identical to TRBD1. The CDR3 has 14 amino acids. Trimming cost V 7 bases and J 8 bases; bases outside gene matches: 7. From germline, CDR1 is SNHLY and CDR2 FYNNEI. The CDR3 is CASTPGQGWEKLFF. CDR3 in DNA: TGTGCCAGCACCCCGGGACAGGGGTGGGAAAAACTGTTTTTT.

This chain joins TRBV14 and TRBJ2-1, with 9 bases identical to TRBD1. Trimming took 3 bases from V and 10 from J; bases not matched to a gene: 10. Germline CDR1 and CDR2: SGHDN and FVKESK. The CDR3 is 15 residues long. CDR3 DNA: TGTGCCAGCAGCCAGGGGGACAGGGTATTCTACGAGCAGTTCTTC. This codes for CASSQGDRVFYEQFF.

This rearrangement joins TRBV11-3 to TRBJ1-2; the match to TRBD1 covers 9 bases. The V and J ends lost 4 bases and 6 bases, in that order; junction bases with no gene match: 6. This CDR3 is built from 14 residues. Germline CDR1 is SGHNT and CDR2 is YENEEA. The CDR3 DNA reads TGTGCCAGCAGCTCGGACAGGGGAACGGATGGCTACACCTTC. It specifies CASSSDRGTDGYTF. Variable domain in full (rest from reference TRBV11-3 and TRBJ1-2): EAGVVQSPRYKIIEKKQPVAFWCNPISGHNTLYWYLQNLGQGPELLIRYENEEAVDDSQLPKDRFSAERLKGVDSTLKIQPAELGDSAVYLCASSSDRGTDGYTFGSGTRLTVV.

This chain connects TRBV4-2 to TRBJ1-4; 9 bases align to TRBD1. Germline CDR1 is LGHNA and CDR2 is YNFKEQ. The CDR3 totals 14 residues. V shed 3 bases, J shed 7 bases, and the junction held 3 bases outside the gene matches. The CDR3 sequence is CASSHGTGTEKLFF. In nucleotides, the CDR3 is TGTGCCAGCAGCCACGGGACAGGGACTGAAAAACTGTTTTTT.

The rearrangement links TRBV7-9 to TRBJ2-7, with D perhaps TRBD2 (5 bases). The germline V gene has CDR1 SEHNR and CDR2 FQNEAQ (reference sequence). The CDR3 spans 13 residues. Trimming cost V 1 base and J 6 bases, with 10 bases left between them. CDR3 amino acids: CASSLVLLGEQYF. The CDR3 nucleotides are TGTGCCAGCAGCTTAGTTCTACTAGGCGAGCAGTACTTC.

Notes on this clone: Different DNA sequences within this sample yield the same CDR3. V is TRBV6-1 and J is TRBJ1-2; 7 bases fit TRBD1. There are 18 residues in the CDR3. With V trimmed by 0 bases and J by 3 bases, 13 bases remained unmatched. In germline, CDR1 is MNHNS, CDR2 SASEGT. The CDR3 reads CASSEARIGPGTDYGYTF. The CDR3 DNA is TGTGCCAGCAGTGAAGCGCGCATCGGTCCAGGGACAGACTATGGCTACACCTTC.

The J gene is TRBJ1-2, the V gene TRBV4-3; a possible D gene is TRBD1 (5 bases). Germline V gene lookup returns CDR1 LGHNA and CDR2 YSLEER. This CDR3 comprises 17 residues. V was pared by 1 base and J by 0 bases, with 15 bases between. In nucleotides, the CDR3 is TGCGCCAGCAGCCAAGGAACAGGTAGTGGAGCTAACTATGGCTACACCTTC. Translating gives CASSQGTGSGANYGYTF.

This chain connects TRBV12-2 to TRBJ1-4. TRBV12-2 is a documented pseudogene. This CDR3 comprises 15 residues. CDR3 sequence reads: CASRFPPAGNEKLFF. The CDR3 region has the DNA TGTGCAAGTCGCTTCCCTCCGGCGGGGAATGAAAAACTGTTTTTT.

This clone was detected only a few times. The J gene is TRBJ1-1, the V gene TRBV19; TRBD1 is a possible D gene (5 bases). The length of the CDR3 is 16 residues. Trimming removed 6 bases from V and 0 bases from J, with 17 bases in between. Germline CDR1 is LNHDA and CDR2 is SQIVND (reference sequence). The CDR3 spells CASRKAGLRMNTEAFF. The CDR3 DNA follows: TGTGCCAGTAGAAAAGCAGGGCTTCGGATGAACACTGAAGCTTTCTTT. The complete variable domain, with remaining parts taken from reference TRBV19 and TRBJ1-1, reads DGGITQSPKYLFRKEGQNVTLSCEQNLNHDAMYWYRQDPGQGLRLIYYSQIVNDFQKGDIAEGYSVSREKKESFPLTVTSAQKNPTAFYLCASRKAGLRMNTEAFFGQGTRLTVV.

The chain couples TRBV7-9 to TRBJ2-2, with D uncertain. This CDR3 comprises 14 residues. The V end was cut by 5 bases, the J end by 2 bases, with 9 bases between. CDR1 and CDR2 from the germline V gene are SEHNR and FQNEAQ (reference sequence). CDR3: CASSRGINTGELFF. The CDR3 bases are TGTGCCAGCAGCCGCGGCATTAACACCGGGGAGCTGTTTTTT.

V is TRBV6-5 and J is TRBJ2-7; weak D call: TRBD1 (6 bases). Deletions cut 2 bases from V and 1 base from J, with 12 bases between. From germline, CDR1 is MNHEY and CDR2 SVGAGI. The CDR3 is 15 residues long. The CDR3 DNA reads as TGTGCCAGCAGTTACCAGGGGATTTCGTCCTACGAGCAGTACTTC. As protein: CASSYQGISSYEQYF.

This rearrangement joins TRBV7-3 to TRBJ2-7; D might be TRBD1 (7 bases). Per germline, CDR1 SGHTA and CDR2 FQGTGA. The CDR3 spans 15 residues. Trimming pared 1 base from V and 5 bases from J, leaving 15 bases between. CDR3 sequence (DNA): TGTGCCAGCAGCTTAAAGCCAGGGGGGTTACACGAGCAGTACTTC. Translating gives CASSLKPGGLHEQYF.

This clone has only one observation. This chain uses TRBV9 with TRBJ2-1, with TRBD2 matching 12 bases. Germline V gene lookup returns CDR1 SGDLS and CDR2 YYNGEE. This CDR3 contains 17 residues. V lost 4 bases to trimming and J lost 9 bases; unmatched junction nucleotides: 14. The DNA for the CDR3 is TGTGCCAGCAGCAAAGCCCCTAGCGGGAGGGGGCTGGGTGAGCAGTTCTTC. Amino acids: CASSKAPSGRGLGEQFF.

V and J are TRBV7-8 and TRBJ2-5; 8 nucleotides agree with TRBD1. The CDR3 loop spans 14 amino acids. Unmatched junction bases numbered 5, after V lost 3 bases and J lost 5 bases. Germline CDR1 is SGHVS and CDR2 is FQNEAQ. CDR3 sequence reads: CASSFNRGRETQYF. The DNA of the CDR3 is TGTGCCAGCAGCTTCAACAGGGGGAGGGAGACCCAGTACTTC.

This chain's CDR3 is CASSQELTRFGTDTQYF. The CDR3, as DNA: TGTGCCAGCAGCCAAGAGCTCACTCGGTTCGGCACAGATACGCAGTATTTT. This rearrangement joins TRBV4-2 to TRBJ2-3; D is ambiguous. V was pared by 0 bases and J by 1 base, with 14 bases between. The CDR3 loop spans 17 amino acids. The germline V gene has CDR1 LGHNA and CDR2 YNFKEQ.

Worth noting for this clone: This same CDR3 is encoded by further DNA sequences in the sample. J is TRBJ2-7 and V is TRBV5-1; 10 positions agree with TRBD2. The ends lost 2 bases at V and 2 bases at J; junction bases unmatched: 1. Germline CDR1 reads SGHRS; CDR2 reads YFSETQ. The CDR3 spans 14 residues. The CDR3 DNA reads TGCGCCAGCAGCTTTAGCGGGGGGACCTACGAGCAGTACTTC. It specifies CASSFSGGTYEQYF.

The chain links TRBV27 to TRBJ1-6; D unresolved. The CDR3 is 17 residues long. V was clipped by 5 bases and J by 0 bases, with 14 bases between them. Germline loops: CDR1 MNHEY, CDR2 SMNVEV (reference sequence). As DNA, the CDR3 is TGTGCCAGCAGTCCCGAACATCGAAGCTCCTATAATTCACCCCTCCACTTT. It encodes CASSPEHRSSYNSPLHF.

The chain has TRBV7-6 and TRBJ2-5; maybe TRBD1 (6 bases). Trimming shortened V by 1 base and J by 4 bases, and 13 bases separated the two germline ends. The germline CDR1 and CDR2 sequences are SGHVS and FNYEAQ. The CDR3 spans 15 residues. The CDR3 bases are TGTGCCAGCAGCTTAGAAGGGGGATTGGCAGAGACCCAGTACTTC. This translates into CASSLEGGLAETQYF.

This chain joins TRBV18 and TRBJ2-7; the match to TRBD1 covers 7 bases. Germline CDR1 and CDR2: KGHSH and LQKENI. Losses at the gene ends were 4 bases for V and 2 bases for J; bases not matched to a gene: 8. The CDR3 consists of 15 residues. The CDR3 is CASSRSPGQTYEQYF. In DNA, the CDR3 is TGTGCCAGCTCACGATCGCCGGGACAGACCTACGAGCAGTACTTC.

The chain's CDR3 is CAISEEAGGNYGYTF. The CDR3 DNA reads as TGTGCCATCAGTGAAGAGGCAGGGGGAAACTATGGCTACACCTTC. This sequence joins TRBV10-3 and TRBJ1-2, with TRBD1 matching over 7 bases. Per the germline V gene, CDR1 is ENHRY and CDR2 is SYGVKD. The CDR3 is made up of 15 amino acids. J was trimmed by 2 bases and V by 3 bases; bases with no gene match: 6.

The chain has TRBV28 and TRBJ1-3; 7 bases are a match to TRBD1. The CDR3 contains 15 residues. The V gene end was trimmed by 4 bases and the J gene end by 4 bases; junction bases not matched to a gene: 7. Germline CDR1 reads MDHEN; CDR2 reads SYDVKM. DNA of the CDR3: TGTGCCAGCAGTTCGCCTACAGGGGCGGGAAACACCATATATTTT. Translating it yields CASSSPTGAGNTIYF.

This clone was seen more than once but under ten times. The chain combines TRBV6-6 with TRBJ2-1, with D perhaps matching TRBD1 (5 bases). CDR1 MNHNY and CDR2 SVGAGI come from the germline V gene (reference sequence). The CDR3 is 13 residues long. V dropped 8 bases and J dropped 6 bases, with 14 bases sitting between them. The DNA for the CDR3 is TGTGCCAGCCAGGGCCCGAGCCCCAATGAGCAGTTCTTC. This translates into CASQGPSPNEQFF.

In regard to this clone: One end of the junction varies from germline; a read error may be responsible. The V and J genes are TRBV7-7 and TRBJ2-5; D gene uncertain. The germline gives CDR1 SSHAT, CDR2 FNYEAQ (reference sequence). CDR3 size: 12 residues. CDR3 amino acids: CASSQTRETQYF. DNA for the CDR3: TGTGCTAGCAGCCAAACTCGTGAGACCCAGTACTTC.

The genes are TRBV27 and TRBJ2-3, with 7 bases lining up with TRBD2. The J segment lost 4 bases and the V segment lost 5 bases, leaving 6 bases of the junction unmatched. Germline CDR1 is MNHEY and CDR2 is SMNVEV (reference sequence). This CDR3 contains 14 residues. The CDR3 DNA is TGTGCCAGCAGTCTCCAGACTAGCCCAGATACGCAGTATTTT. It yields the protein CASSLQTSPDTQYF.

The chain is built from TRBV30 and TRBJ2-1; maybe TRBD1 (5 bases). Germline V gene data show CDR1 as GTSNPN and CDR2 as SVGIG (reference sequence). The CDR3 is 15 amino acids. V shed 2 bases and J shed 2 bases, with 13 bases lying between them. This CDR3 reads CAWSITGLPYNEQFF. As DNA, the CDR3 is TGTGCCTGGAGTATTACAGGTCTTCCCTACAATGAGCAGTTCTTC.

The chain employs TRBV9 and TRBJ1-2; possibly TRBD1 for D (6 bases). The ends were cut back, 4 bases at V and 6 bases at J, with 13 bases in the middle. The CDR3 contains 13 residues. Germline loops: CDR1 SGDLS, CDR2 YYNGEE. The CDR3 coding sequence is TGTGCCAGCAGCAAACCGAACAGGGATGGCTACACCTTC. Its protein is CASSKPNRDGYTF. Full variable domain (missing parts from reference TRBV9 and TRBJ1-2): DSGVTQTPKHLITATGQRVTLRCSPRSGDLSVYWYQQSLDQGLQFLIQYYNGEERAKGNILERFSAQQFPDLHSELNLSSLELGDSALYFCASSKPNRDGYTFGSGTRLTVV.

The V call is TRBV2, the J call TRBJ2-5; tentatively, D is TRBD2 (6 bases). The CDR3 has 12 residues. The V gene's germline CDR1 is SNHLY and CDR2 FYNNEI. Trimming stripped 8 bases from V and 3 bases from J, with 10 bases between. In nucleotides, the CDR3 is TGTGCCAGCCGGGTAGCGGAAGAGACCCAGTACTTC. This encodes CASRVAEETQYF. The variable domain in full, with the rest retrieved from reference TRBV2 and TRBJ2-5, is EPEVTQTPSHQVTQMGQEVILRCVPISNHLYFYWYRQILGQKVEFLVSFYNNEISEKSEIFDDQFSVERPDGSNFTLKIRSTKLEDSAMYFCASRVAEETQYFGPGTRLLVL.